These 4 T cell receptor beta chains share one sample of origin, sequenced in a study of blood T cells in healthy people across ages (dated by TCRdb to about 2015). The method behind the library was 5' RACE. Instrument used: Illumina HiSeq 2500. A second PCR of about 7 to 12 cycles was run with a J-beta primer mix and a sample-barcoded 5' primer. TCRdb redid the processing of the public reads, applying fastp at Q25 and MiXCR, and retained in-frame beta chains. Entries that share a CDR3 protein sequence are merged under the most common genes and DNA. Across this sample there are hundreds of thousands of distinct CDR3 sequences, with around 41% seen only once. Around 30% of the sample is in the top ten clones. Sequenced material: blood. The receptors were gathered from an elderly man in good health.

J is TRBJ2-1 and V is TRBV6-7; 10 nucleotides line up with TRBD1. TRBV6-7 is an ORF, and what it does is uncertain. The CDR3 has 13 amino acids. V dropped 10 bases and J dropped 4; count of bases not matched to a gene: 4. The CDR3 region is CANGQGGYNEQFF. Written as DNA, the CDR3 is TGTGCCAACGGACAGGGGGGGTACAATGAGCAGTTCTTC.

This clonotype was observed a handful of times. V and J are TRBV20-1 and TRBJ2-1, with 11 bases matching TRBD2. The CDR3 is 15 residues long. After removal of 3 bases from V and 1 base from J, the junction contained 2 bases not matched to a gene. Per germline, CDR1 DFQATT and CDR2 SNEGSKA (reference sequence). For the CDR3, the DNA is TGCAGTGCTAGTAGCGGGGGGGCATCCTACAATGAGCAGTTCTTC. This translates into CSASSGGASYNEQFF.

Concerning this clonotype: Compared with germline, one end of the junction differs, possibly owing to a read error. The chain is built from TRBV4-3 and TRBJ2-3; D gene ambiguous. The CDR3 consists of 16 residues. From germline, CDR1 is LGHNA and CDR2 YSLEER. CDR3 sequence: CASSQDRRLSTYTQYF. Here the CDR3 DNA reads TGCGCCAGCAGCCAAGATCGCAGGCTTAGCACATATACGCAGTATTTT.

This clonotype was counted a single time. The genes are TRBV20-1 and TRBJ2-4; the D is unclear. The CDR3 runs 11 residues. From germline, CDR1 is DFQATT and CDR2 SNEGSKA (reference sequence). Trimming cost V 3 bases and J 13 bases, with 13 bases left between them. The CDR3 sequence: CSASGRYKQYF. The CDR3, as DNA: TGCAGTGCTAGCGGACGGTACAAGCAGTACTTC.